This TCR beta chain is drawn from a study of blood T cell repertoires in COVID-19. Germline-derived CDR1 and CDR2 are MDHEN and SYDVKM. Trimming took 5 bases from V and 2 from J; bases not matched to a gene: 10. The CDR3 totals 16 residues. Assay: immunoSEQ multiplex PCR; the TCRdb copy retains only in-frame clones and omits some. The sample yields about 200,000 clones, approximately 80% seen once. This chain links TRBV28 with TRBJ2-3; 7 bases line up with TRBD2. Sequenced sample: peripheral blood. The receptor's source is a human donor in a cohort sampled during active COVID-19. The CDR3 protein is CASSGGLDLTTDTQYF. The CDR3 coding sequence is TGTGCCAGCAGTGGTGGACTAGACCTAACCACAGATACGCAGTATTTT. The full variable domain, with the rest looked up from reference TRBV28 and TRBJ2-3, is DVKVTQSSRYLVKRTGEKVFLECVQDMDHENMFWYRQDPGLGLRLIYFSYDVKMKEKGDIPEGYSVSREKKERFSLILESASTNQTSMYLCASSGGLDLTTDTQYFGPGTRLTVL.